The 4 T cell receptor beta chains in this list originate from one sample, sequenced in a study of cytomegalovirus exposure and HLA in healthy donors. Assay: immunoSEQ multiplex PCR; the TCRdb copy retains only in-frame clones and omits some. In the table there are approximately 280,000 clones, about 86% of which are singletons. Sample: PBMCs. These receptors were taken from a woman in her late teens or twenties in good health and CMV-seronegative.

The CDR3 DNA reads as TGTGCCACCAGCGGCTTGACTAGTATCGCAGATACGCAGTATTTT. Encoded protein: CATSGLTSIADTQYF. The chain combines TRBV15 with TRBJ2-3; a possible D gene is TRBD2 (6 bases). The CDR3 covers 15 residues. Germline CDR1 LNHNV, CDR2 YYDKDF (reference sequence). With 5 bases removed from V and 4 bases from J, the gap between germline ends came to 16 bases.

This clone was recorded once. The rearrangement links TRBV27 to TRBJ2-2; D is possibly TRBD1 (6 bases). The CDR3 runs 16 residues. V gave up 6 bases and J gave up 5 bases, with 19 bases separating them. The germline gives CDR1 MNHEY, CDR2 SMNVEV (reference sequence). The CDR3: CASRRVGAPRTGELFF. CDR3 DNA sequence: TGTGCCAGCAGGCGAGTGGGGGCCCCGAGGACCGGGGAGCTGTTTTTT.

The V call is TRBV12-5, the J call TRBJ1-5; 7 bases are a match to TRBD1. This CDR3 has 17 amino acids. V shed 3 bases and J 4 bases; nucleotides not matched to a gene: 12. The V gene's germline CDR1 is LGHNT and CDR2 FRNRAP. The CDR3: CASGFVSDRVINQPQHF. CDR3 sequence (DNA): TGTGCTAGTGGTTTCGTATCCGACAGGGTGATAAATCAGCCCCAGCATTTT.

As concerns this clone: The same CDR3 arises from other DNA sequences in this sample as well. The chain is built from TRBV6-5 and TRBJ1-5, with TRBD1 matching over 7 bases. The V segment lost 6 bases and the J segment 4 bases; nucleotides outside the gene matches: 3. There are 13 residues in the CDR3. CDR1 and CDR2 from the germline V gene are MNHEY and SVGAGI. The CDR3: CASRRQGNQPQHF. The DNA for the CDR3 is TGTGCCAGCAGGAGACAGGGAAATCAGCCCCAGCATTTT.